The 30 T cell receptor beta chains reported below all come from one sample, sequenced in a study of OX40 agonist ivuxolimab in advanced cancers. This table comes from immunoSEQ multiplex PCR, and its TCRdb copy is limited to in-frame clones, with some not included. Of nearly 60,000 clones in the sample, approximately 78% were seen once. The starting material was CD4+ or CD8+ T cells sorted from blood, obtained in a trial of the OX40 agonist ivuxolimab. Receptors originate from an adult with an advanced solid tumor such as melanoma, head and neck, liver or kidney cancer.

This chain links TRBV11-3 with TRBJ2-7; the D gene is possibly TRBD2 (7 bases). V was shortened by 5 bases and J by 1 base, with 12 bases between the two germline ends. The CDR3 length is 14 residues. The germline V gene encodes CDR1 SGHNT and CDR2 YENEEA. The chain's CDR3 is CASSPGGLSYEQYF. In nucleotides, the CDR3 is TGTGCCAGCAGCCCGGGGGGCCTTTCCTACGAGCAGTACTTC.

The rearrangement links TRBV2 to TRBJ2-5; a possible D gene is TRBD2 (5 bases). The CDR3 contains 13 residues. Trimming took off 5 bases at V and 7 bases at J, with 14 bases between the two ends. The germline V gene encodes CDR1 SNHLY and CDR2 FYNNEI. The CDR3 DNA sequence: TGTGCCAGCAGTCAGACTCGGGGAATGACCCAGTACTTC. It is translated as CASSQTRGMTQYF.

There are a few counts of this clone. The V gene is TRBV11-2, the J gene TRBJ2-5; tentatively, D is TRBD1 or TRBD2 (5 bases each). With 5 bases removed from V and 5 bases from J, the gap between germline ends came to 18 bases. The length of the CDR3 is 15 residues. Germline V CDR1 and CDR2: SGHAT, FQNNGV. For the CDR3, the DNA is TGTGCCAGCAGCCGAGGGGACCCCTCGGATGAGACCCAGTACTTC. Amino acids: CASSRGDPSDETQYF. The whole variable domain, remainder taken from reference TRBV11-2 and TRBJ2-5, is EAGVAQSPRYKIIEKRQSVAFWCNPISGHATLYWYQQILGQGPKLLIQFQNNGVVDDSQLPKDRFSAERLKGVDSTLKIQPAKLEDSAVYLCASSRGDPSDETQYFGPGTRLLVL.

The V and J genes are TRBV4-1 and TRBJ2-7; D is uncertain. Germline CDR1 MGHRA, CDR2 YSYEKL. The CDR3 consists of 14 residues. Trimming shortened V by 3 bases and J by 4 bases, and 13 bases separated the two germline ends. The CDR3 sequence is CASSHPFKAYEQYF. The CDR3 DNA sequence: TGCGCCAGCAGCCACCCCTTTAAAGCGTACGAGCAGTACTTC.

The CDR3 DNA reads as TGCAGCGCCGGGTTGGGGTACCAAGAGACCCAGTACTTC. This codes for CSAGLGYQETQYF. The genes are TRBV29-1 and TRBJ2-5; D is undetermined. V lost 7 bases and J 0 bases, leaving 12 bases between the germline ends. The CDR3 extends over 13 amino acids. Germline CDR1 is SQVTM and CDR2 is ANQGSEA.

Only one count was recorded for this clone. The chain uses TRBV27 and TRBJ1-1, with 7 bases matching TRBD1. Per the germline V gene, CDR1 is MNHEY and CDR2 is SMNVEV (reference sequence). CDR3 length equals 15 residues. Unmatched junction bases numbered 12, after V lost 5 bases and J lost 6 bases. CDR3 coding DNA: TGTGCCAGCAGTCGATACCCTACAGGGGCGGCTGAAGCTTTCTTT. Residues: CASSRYPTGAAEAFF.

This sequence joins TRBV5-1 and TRBJ2-1, with TRBD2 matching 7 bases. This CDR3 is built from 15 residues. From germline, CDR1 is SGHRS and CDR2 YFSETQ. The trim removed 4 bases at V and 0 bases at J, leaving 4 bases unmatched. CDR3 protein: CASSHGLGSYNEQFF. In nucleotides, the CDR3 is TGCGCCAGCAGCCACGGACTAGGCTCCTACAATGAGCAGTTCTTC.

The chain recombines TRBV6-1 with TRBJ1-5; the match to TRBD1 covers 7 bases. The CDR3 covers 17 residues. V lost 4 bases and J lost 1; bases outside the gene matches: 10. Per germline, CDR1 MNHNS and CDR2 SASEGT. The CDR3 region is CASSAHRGHPSNQPQHF. As DNA, the CDR3 is TGTGCCAGCAGTGCCCACAGGGGCCATCCAAGCAATCAGCCCCAGCATTTT.

V is TRBV5-4 and J is TRBJ1-2; 9 nucleotides line up with TRBD1. V trimming: 2 bases; J trimming: 6 bases; junction bases outside the gene matches: 5. This CDR3 has 14 amino acids. Looked up from germline, CDR1 is SGHNT and CDR2 is YYREEE (reference sequence). CDR3 loop: CASSLQGASNGYTF. The CDR3 DNA reads as TGTGCCAGCAGCTTACAGGGGGCGTCCAATGGCTACACCTTC.

The chain uses TRBV5-6 and TRBJ2-3, with 7 bases fitting TRBD1. This CDR3 contains 18 residues. With 2 bases clipped from V and 3 bases from J, the junction kept 15 bases outside the gene matches. Germline CDR1 reads SGHDT; CDR2 reads YYEEEE. The CDR3 sequence is CASSFGHTSTGRTDTQYF. CDR3 sequence (DNA): TGTGCCAGCAGCTTCGGTCACACATCGACAGGGCGGACAGATACGCAGTATTTT.

The chain is built from TRBV7-3 and TRBJ1-6, with D perhaps TRBD1 (5 bases). Germline CDR1 SGHTA, CDR2 FQGTGA. The CDR3 is 15 amino acids. Trimming pared 0 bases from V and 10 bases from J, leaving 13 bases between. This chain's CDR3 is CASSLTVGRESPLHF. As DNA, the CDR3 is TGTGCCAGCAGCTTAACGGTCGGCAGGGAATCACCCCTCCACTTT.

The V call is TRBV11-1, the J call TRBJ1-6; D remains unclear. The CDR3 totals 13 residues. The V gene's germline CDR1 is SGHAT and CDR2 FQDESV (reference sequence). V lost 0 bases, J lost 10 bases, and 7 bases lay in between. Here the CDR3 reads CASSLAPNSPLHF. The DNA of the CDR3 is TGTGCCAGCAGCTTAGCACCCAACTCACCCCTCCACTTT.

This rearrangement joins TRBV11-3 to TRBJ2-7, with D perhaps matching TRBD2 (7 bases). CDR1 SGHNT and CDR2 YENEEA come from the germline V gene. Trimming removed 0 bases from V and 3 bases from J, with 15 bases in between. The CDR3 extends over 16 amino acids. The CDR3 spells CASSLEPGRGGYEQYF. The CDR3 nucleotides read TGTGCCAGCAGCTTAGAGCCAGGGAGGGGGGGCTACGAGCAGTACTTC.

CDR3 sequence reads: CASSKSGQGSNYGYTF. CDR3 DNA sequence: TGTGCCAGCTCAAAATCCGGACAGGGCTCTAACTATGGCTACACCTTC. The chain is built from TRBV18 and TRBJ1-2, with 8 bases that match TRBD1. Trimming cost V 5 bases and J 0 bases; bases outside gene matches: 8. Germline CDR1 is KGHSH and CDR2 is LQKENI. The CDR3 totals 16 residues.

J is TRBJ1-1 and V is TRBV29-1; D may be TRBD1 (5 bases). Trimming left V 7 bases short and J 1 base short, with 22 bases between. CDR3 size: 16 residues. Germline lookup yields CDR1 SQVTM and CDR2 ANQGSEA. The CDR3 bases are TGCAGCGCCGGAACAGGAAGGGTAAGGGCGAACACTGAAGCTTTCTTT. Translated, it gives CSAGTGRVRANTEAFF.

The rearrangement uses TRBV5-1 and TRBJ1-1; D might be TRBD1 (6 bases). In germline, CDR1 is SGHRS, CDR2 YFSETQ. Trimming took 4 bases from V and 1 from J, leaving 17 bases between them. The CDR3 has 16 amino acids. CDR3 in DNA: TGCGCCAGCAGCCCCCAACGGACAGCTCCGAACACTGAAGCTTTCTTT. It translates to CASSPQRTAPNTEAFF.

The chain recombines TRBV10-3 with TRBJ2-5; a weak D match, TRBD1 (6 bases). The CDR3 runs to 13 residues. The V gene lost 5 bases and the J gene lost 0 bases, with 7 bases spanning the gap. CDR1 is ENHRY and CDR2 is SYGVKD in the germline V gene. The CDR3 DNA reads as TGTGCCATCAGTAGGACAGACCAAGAGACCCAGTACTTC. Its protein product is CAISRTDQETQYF.

The chain recombines TRBV9 with TRBJ1-4; D might be TRBD1 (5 bases). The CDR3 sequence is 15 residues long. The germline V and J ends were trimmed by 3 bases and 7 bases, with 16 bases remaining between them. CDR1 and CDR2 from the germline V gene are SGDLS and YYNGEE. CDR3 protein: CASSGSGGSVEKLFF. The CDR3 DNA is TGTGCCAGCAGCGGAAGCGGGGGGTCGGTTGAAAAACTGTTTTTT.

This clone appeared a single time. V gene TRBV7-3 combines with J gene TRBJ2-3, with 14 bases matching TRBD2. V was pared by 5 bases and J by 6 bases, with 7 bases of the junction left unmatched. Germline V gene data show CDR1 as SGHTA and CDR2 as FQGTGA. The CDR3 consists of 16 residues. The CDR3 region has the DNA TGTGCCAGCAGCCCGAGGACTAGCGGGGGGCCGGATACGCAGTATTTT. This translates into CASSPRTSGGPDTQYF.

In DNA form, the CDR3 reads TGCAGTCTAGGTTTGAATGAGCAGTTCTTC. Translated: CSLGLNEQFF. This chain connects TRBV20-1 to TRBJ2-1; D not resolved. V lost 8 bases to trimming and J lost 7 bases, with 9 bases between them. The CDR3 is made up of 10 amino acids. Germline CDR1 DFQATT, CDR2 SNEGSKA (reference sequence).

The chain employs TRBV9 and TRBJ1-4; D remains unclear. V was shortened by 0 bases and J by 0 bases, with 6 bases between the two germline ends. This CDR3 has 15 residues. Looked up from germline, CDR1 is SGDLS and CDR2 is YYNGEE. The CDR3 protein is CASSVAQTTNEKLFF. The CDR3 DNA reads TGTGCCAGCAGCGTAGCACAGACAACTAATGAAAAACTGTTTTTT.

This chain connects TRBV10-3 to TRBJ1-5; 9 positions match TRBD1. Germline trimming cut 0 bases from V and 5 bases from J; bases unmatched to any gene: 5. CDR3 length: 16 residues. Germline CDR1 and CDR2: ENHRY and SYGVKD. The DNA for the CDR3 is TGTGCCATCAGTGAGTCGAGACAGGGGGAGGATCAGCCCCAGCATTTT. This translates into CAISESRQGEDQPQHF.

The rearrangement joins TRBV7-9 to TRBJ2-7; 8 bases are a match to TRBD1. This CDR3 is built from 12 residues. CDR1 and CDR2 (germline): SEHNR, FQNEAQ (reference sequence). Trimming cost V 5 bases and J 6 bases; bases outside gene matches: 3. The CDR3 region is CASSQTGVEQYF. The CDR3 nucleotides are TGTGCCAGCAGCCAGACAGGGGTCGAGCAGTACTTC.

This rearrangement joins TRBV7-9 to TRBJ2-3; 7 bases fit TRBD2. The CDR3 runs 16 residues. V gave up 4 bases and J gave up 3 bases; unmatched junction bases: 10. Looked up from germline, CDR1 is SEHNR and CDR2 is FQNEAQ (reference sequence). DNA of the CDR3: TGTGCCAGCAGCTCCCACCGGGGGGAATGGACAGATACGCAGTATTTT. It yields the protein CASSSHRGEWTDTQYF.

The chain uses TRBV11-3 and TRBJ1-6; TRBD1 is a possible D gene (5 bases). Trimming shortened V by 5 bases and J by 7 bases, and 15 bases separated the two germline ends. The V gene's germline CDR1 is SGHNT and CDR2 YENEEA. The length of the CDR3 is 15 residues. As DNA, the CDR3 is TGTGCCAGCAGCCGCTCCCAGGGTACGAATTCACCCCTCCACTTT. Amino acid sequence: CASSRSQGTNSPLHF. Full variable domain (remainder filled in from reference TRBV11-3 and TRBJ1-6): EAGVVQSPRYKIIEKKQPVAFWCNPISGHNTLYWYLQNLGQGPELLIRYENEEAVDDSQLPKDRFSAERLKGVDSTLKIQPAELGDSAVYLCASSRSQGTNSPLHFGNGTRLTVT.

V and J are TRBV7-2 and TRBJ1-5, with no clear D. Germline V gives CDR1 SGHTA, CDR2 FQGNSA. Trimming removed 5 bases from V and 0 bases from J, with 8 bases in between. The length of the CDR3 is 14 residues. The DNA of the CDR3 is TGTGCCAGCAGCCTCCCCCTTAGCAATCAGCCCCAGCATTTT. The encoded protein is CASSLPLSNQPQHF. Based on the CDR3 plus reference TRBV7-2 and TRBJ1-5, the full variable domain is GAGVSQSPSNKVTEKGKDVELRCDPISGHTALYWYRQSLGQGLEFLIYFQGNSAPDKSGLPSDRFSAERTGGSVSTLTIQRTQQEDSAVYLCASSLPLSNQPQHFGDGTRLSIL.

CDR3 in DNA: TGTGCCAGCAGCTCGTCTCTAGCGGGGAAGTTCTTC. It encodes CASSSSLAGKFF. The rearrangement joins TRBV7-9 to TRBJ2-1, with 9 bases identical to TRBD2. J was trimmed by 14 bases and V by 4 bases; bases with no gene match: 6. The CDR3 is 12 residues long. CDR1 and CDR2 (germline): SEHNR, FQNEAQ (reference sequence).

Remarks on this clone: Additional DNA sequences in this sample encode the identical CDR3. DNA for the CDR3: TGTGCCAGTAGTATGAGACAGTCTAATGAAAAACTGTTTTTT. It is translated as CASSMRQSNEKLFF. The chain employs TRBV19 and TRBJ1-4, with D perhaps matching TRBD1 (5 bases). The CDR3 totals 14 residues. V lost 3 bases to trimming and J lost 3 bases, with 8 bases between them. Germline CDR1 is LNHDA and CDR2 is SQIVND (reference sequence).

CDR3 sequence (DNA): TGTGCCAGCAGCCCGAGGGACTCCAAGGGGGGCTACACCTTC. This encodes CASSPRDSKGGYTF. V gene TRBV5-6 combines with J gene TRBJ1-2, with D perhaps matching TRBD1 (5 bases). The V and J ends lost 4 bases and 8 bases respectively, with 18 bases between them. The CDR3 length is 14 residues. Germline CDR1 SGHDT, CDR2 YYEEEE.

This sequence joins TRBV12-5 and TRBJ1-5; 10 positions match TRBD1. This CDR3 has 17 amino acids. With 4 bases clipped from V and 4 bases from J, the junction kept 10 bases outside the gene matches. Per the germline V gene, CDR1 is LGHNT and CDR2 is FRNRAP. This CDR3 is CASGSNSRTGGNQPQHF. The DNA for the CDR3 is TGTGCTAGTGGTTCAAATTCCCGGACAGGGGGAAATCAGCCCCAGCATTTT.